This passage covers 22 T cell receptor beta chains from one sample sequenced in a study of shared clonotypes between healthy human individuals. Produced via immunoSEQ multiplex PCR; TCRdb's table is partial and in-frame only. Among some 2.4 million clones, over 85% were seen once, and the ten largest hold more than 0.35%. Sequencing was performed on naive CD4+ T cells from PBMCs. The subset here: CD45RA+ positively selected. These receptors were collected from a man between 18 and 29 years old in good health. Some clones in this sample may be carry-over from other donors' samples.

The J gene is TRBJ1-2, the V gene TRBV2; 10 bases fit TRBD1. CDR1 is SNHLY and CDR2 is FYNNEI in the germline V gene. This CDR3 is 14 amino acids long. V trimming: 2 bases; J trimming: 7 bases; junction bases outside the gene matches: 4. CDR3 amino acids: CASSEWTGGTGYTF. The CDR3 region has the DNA TGTGCCAGCAGTGAATGGACAGGGGGTACTGGCTACACCTTC.

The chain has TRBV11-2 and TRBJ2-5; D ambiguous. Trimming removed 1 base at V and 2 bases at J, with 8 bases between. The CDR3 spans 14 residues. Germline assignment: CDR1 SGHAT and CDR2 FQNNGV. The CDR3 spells CASSLATPQETQYF. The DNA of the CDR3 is TGTGCCAGCAGCTTAGCTACACCACAAGAGACCCAGTACTTC. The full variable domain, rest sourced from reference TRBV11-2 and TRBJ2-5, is EAGVAQSPRYKIIEKRQSVAFWCNPISGHATLYWYQQILGQGPKLLIQFQNNGVVDDSQLPKDRFSAERLKGVDSTLKIQPAKLEDSAVYLCASSLATPQETQYFGPGTRLLVL.

CDR3 DNA sequence: TGTGCCAGCAGTTTCGCGGGACAGGGTCGTGCGCAGTACTTC. Its protein product is CASSFAGQGRAQYF. The chain couples TRBV28 to TRBJ2-7, with TRBD1 matching 9 bases. CDR3 size: 14 residues. Germline CDR1 MDHEN, CDR2 SYDVKM. After removal of 3 bases from V and 9 bases from J, the junction contained 9 bases not matched to a gene.

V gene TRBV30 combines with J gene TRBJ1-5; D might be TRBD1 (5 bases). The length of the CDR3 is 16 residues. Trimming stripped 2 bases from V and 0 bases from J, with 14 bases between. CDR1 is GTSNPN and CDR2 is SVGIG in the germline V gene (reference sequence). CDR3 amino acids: CAWSQGHTFSNQPQHF. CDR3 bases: TGTGCCTGGAGTCAGGGCCATACCTTTAGCAATCAGCCCCAGCATTTT.

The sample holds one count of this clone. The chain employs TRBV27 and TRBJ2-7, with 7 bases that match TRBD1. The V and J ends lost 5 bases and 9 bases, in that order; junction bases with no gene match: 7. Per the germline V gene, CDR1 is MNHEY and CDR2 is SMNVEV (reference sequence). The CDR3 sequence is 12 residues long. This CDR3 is CASSQRQGRQYF. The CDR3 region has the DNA TGTGCCAGCAGTCAACGACAGGGTCGGCAGTACTTC.

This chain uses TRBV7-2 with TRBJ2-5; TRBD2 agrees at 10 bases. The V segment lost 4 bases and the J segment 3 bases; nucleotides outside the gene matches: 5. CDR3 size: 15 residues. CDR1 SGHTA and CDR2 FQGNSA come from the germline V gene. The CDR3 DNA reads TGTGCCAGCAGCTCCGTGCTAGCGGGAGAAGAGACCCAGTACTTC. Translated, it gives CASSSVLAGEETQYF.

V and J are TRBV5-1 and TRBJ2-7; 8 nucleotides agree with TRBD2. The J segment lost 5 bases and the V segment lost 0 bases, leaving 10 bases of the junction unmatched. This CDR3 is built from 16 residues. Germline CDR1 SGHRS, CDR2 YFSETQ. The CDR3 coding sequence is TGCGCCAGCAGCTTGGCCGTAGGCGGGAGGTTAAACGAGCAGTACTTC. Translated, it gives CASSLAVGGRLNEQYF.

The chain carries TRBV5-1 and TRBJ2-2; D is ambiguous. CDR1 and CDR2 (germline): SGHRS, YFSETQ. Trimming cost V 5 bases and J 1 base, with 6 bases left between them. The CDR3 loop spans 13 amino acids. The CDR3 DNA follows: TGCGCCAGCAGGTGGCAGAACACCGGGGAGCTGTTTTTT. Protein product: CASRWQNTGELFF.

The DNA for the CDR3 is TGTGCCAGCAGCCCCTACAGGGGACTTAATGAAAAACTGTTTTTT. Encoded protein: CASSPYRGLNEKLFF. The genes are TRBV14 and TRBJ1-4; TRBD1 matches 7 bases. V lost 4 bases, J lost 4 bases, and 6 bases stayed unmatched. The CDR3 extends over 15 amino acids. The V gene's germline CDR1 is SGHDN and CDR2 FVKESK.

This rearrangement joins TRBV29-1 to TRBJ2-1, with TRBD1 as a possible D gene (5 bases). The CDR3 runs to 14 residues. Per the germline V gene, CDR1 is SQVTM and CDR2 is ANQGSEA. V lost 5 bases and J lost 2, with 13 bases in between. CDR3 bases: TGCAGCGTTCGAAGGGGCACGACCTACAATGAGCAGTTCTTC. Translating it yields CSVRRGTTYNEQFF.

The CDR3 region has the DNA TGTGCCAGCACCTCCGGGACTAGCGTCTACGAGCAGTACTTC. This translates into CASTSGTSVYEQYF. The chain has TRBV7-9 and TRBJ2-7; 10 bases align to TRBD2. The length of the CDR3 is 14 residues. Germline CDR1 is SEHNR and CDR2 is FQNEAQ (reference sequence). With 7 bases clipped from V and 3 bases from J, the junction kept 6 bases outside the gene matches. Filled out from reference TRBV7-9 and TRBJ2-7, the complete variable domain reads DTGVSQNPRHKITKRGQNVTFRCDPISEHNRLYWYRQTLGQGPEFLTYFQNEAQLEKSRLLSDRFSAERPKGSFSTLEIQRTEQGDSAMYLCASTSGTSVYEQYFGPGTRLTVT.

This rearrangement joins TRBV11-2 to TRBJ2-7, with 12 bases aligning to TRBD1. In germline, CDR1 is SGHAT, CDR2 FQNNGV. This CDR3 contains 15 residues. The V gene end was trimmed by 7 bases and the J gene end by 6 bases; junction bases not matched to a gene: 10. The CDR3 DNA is TGTGCCAGCACCCGATTCGGGACAGGGGGCGCCGAGCAGTACTTC. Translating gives CASTRFGTGGAEQYF. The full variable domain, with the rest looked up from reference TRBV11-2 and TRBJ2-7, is EAGVAQSPRYKIIEKRQSVAFWCNPISGHATLYWYQQILGQGPKLLIQFQNNGVVDDSQLPKDRFSAERLKGVDSTLKIQPAKLEDSAVYLCASTRFGTGGAEQYFGPGTRLTVT.

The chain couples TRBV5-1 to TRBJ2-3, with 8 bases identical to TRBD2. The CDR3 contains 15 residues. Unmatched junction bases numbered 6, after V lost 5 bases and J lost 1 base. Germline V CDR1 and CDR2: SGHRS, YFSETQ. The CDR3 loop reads CASRPPGLGTDTQYF. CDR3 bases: TGCGCCAGCAGGCCTCCGGGACTAGGCACAGATACGCAGTATTTT.

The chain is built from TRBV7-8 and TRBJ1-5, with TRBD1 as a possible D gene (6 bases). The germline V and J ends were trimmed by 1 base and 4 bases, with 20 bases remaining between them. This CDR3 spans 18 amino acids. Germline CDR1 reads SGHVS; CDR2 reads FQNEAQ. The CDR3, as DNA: TGTGCCAGCAGCTTAGGGGTAGGGGGGCGATCGGCGAATCAGCCCCAGCATTTT. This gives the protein CASSLGVGGRSANQPQHF.

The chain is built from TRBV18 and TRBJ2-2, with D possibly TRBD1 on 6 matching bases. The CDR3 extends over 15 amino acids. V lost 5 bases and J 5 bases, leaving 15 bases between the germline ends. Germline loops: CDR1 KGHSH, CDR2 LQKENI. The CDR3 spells CASSTRQDLTGELFF. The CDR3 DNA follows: TGTGCCAGCTCAACCCGACAGGACTTAACCGGGGAGCTGTTTTTT.

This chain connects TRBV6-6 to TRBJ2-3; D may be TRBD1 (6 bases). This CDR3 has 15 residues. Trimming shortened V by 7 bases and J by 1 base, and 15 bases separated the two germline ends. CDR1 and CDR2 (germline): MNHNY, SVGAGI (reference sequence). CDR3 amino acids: CASKRDRSRTDTQYF. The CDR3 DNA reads TGTGCCAGCAAACGAGACAGGTCTCGCACAGATACGCAGTATTTT.

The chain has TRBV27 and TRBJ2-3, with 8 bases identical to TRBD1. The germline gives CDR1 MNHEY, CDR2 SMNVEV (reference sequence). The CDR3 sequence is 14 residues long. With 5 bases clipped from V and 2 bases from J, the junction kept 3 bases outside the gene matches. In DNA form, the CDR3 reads TGTGCCAGCAGTGTGGACAGGGCCACAGATACGCAGTATTTT. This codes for CASSVDRATDTQYF.

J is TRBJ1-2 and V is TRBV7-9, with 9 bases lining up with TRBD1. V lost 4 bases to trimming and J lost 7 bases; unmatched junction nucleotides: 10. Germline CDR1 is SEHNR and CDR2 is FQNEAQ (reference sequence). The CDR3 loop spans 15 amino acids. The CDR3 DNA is TGTGCCAGCAGCTCGTGGGACAGGGTGGGCTGTGGCTACACCTTC. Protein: CASSSWDRVGCGYTF. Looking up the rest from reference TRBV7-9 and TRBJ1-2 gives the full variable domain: DTGVSQNPRHKITKRGQNVTFRCDPISEHNRLYWYRQTLGQGPEFLTYFQNEAQLEKSRLLSDRFSAERPKGSFSTLEIQRTEQGDSAMYLCASSSWDRVGCGYTFGSGTRLTVV.

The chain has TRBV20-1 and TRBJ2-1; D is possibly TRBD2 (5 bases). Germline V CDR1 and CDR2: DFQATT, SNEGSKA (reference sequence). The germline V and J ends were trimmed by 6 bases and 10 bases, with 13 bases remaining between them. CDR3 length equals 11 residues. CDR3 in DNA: TGCAGTGCCGCCCCCCGGGAAGAGCAGTTCTTC. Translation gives CSAAPREEQFF.

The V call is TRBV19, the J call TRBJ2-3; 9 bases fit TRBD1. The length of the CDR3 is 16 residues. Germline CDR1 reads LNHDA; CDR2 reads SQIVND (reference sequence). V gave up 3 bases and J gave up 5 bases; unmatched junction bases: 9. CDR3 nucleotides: TGTGCCAGTAGTATCACGACAGGGGGAATGGGAGATACGCAGTATTTT. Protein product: CASSITTGGMGDTQYF.

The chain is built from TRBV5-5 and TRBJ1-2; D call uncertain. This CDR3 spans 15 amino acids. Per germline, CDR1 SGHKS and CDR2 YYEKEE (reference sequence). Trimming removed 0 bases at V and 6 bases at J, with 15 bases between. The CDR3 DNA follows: TGTGCCAGCAGCTTGGGGCTGCGGCAGGACGATGGCTACACCTTC. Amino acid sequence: CASSLGLRQDDGYTF.

The CDR3 sequence: CAWRPLGDTQYF. CDR3 bases: TGTGCCTGGAGGCCTTTAGGAGATACGCAGTATTTT. The rearrangement links TRBV30 to TRBJ2-3; D uncertain. Trimming left V 3 bases short and J 5 bases short, with 9 bases between. There are 12 residues in the CDR3. Looked up from germline, CDR1 is GTSNPN and CDR2 is SVGIG (reference sequence).